Sequencing of this T cell receptor beta chain was carried out in a study of T cell repertoires in cytomegalovirus infection. Study information: TCR beta signatures that were public indicated CMV infection and matching HLA type.

A single record per CDR3 protein comes from TCRdb applying MiXCR to the reads. The table lists 150,000 to 200,000 distinct CDR3 sequences, roughly 27% of them singletons. This clonotype was seen more than once but under ten times. Trimming removed 7 bases from V and 4 bases from J, with 16 bases in between. Germline loops: CDR1 MNHEY, CDR2 SVGEGT. The CDR3 spans 14 residues. This receptor was identified in a human donor in good health (CMV status not recorded). Some clones in this sample may be carry-over from other donors' samples. Material for sequencing was PBMCs. The chain is built from TRBV6-2 or TRBV6-3 and TRBJ1-1; D unclear. CDR3 bases: TGTGCCAGCACGCAGGCGATCGTTGGCACTGAAGCTTTCTTT. Protein product: CASTQAIVGTEAFF.